The T cell receptor (beta chain) described here comes from a study of neurological immune-mediated disorders. The unsorted libraries originated from 2 million PBMCs that had been stored at -80 C. Study-level findings and limits: Private repertoires in all groups were suggested by the finding that expanded clones across subjects shared no CDR3 amino acid sequences.

cDNA synthesis was performed by 5'RACE with 10-nucleotide random UMIs. TCRdb re-analysed the 5' RACE reads in MiXCR, keeping a single row per CDR3 protein. Among under 80,000 distinct CDR3 sequences, 13% to 15% were seen once, and the ten largest hold under 7%. This clonotype was detected ten times or more. As yet, its antigen is unknown. The receptor's source is a woman between 45 and 60 years old in good health. Sequenced: PBMCs.

As DNA, the CDR3 is TGTGCCAGCAGTTCATATCCGGGGGGCGCGGAGGAGCAGTTCTTC. Protein sequence: CASSSYPGGAEEQFF. The chain has TRBV12-3 or TRBV12-4 and TRBJ2-1, with D perhaps TRBD2 (7 bases). This CDR3 is built from 15 residues. The V end lost 4 bases, the J end lost 10 bases, and 20 bases lay between the germline ends.